The rows below give T cell receptor beta chains drawn from one sample of a study of CD8+ T cells in alopecia areata. Data came from immunoSEQ multiplex PCR; TCRdb stores just in-frame clones and leaves some out. The profile shows 130,000 to 150,000 clones, less than 65% of them singletons. Material for sequencing was CD8+ T cells sorted from blood. Receptors originate from a human donor in good health. Both conserved end residues are part of each CDR3. A D gene is named only where the DNA matches it firmly. Clone size is stated in some rows and not others, as once, few, many or a class when expanded.

J gene: TRBJ2-5
D gene: -
clone size: few
V gene: TRBV29-1
CDR3 protein: CSVETPEATQYF
CDR3 DNA: TGCAGCGTCGAAACCCCGGAGGCGACCCAGTACTTC

J gene: TRBJ2-2
D gene: -
clone size: once
V gene: TRBV5-6
CDR3 protein: CASSVAGELFF
CDR3 DNA: TGTGCCAGCAGCGTGGCCGGGGAGCTGTTTTTT

J gene: TRBJ1-2
D gene: -
clone size: -
V gene: TRBV9
CDR3 protein: CASSVAGSDYTF
CDR3 DNA: TGTGCCAGCAGCGTAGCTGGTAGTGACTACACCTTC

J gene: TRBJ1-5
D gene: -
clone size: -
V gene: TRBV27
CDR3 protein: CATRDNSNQPQHF
CDR3 DNA: TGTGCCACCAGAGACAATAGCAATCAGCCCCAGCATTTT

J gene: TRBJ2-7
D gene: -
clone size: -
V gene: TRBV29-1
CDR3 protein: CSVDTGDGSYEQYF
CDR3 DNA: TGCAGCGTTGACACTGGGGACGGATCCTACGAGCAGTACTTC

J gene: TRBJ2-7
D gene: TRBD1
clone size: few
V gene: TRBV7-6
CDR3 protein: CASSPKIGQGPYEQYF
CDR3 DNA: TGTGCCAGCAGCCCAAAAATCGGACAGGGACCGTACGAGCAGTACTTC

J gene: TRBJ2-1
D gene: -
clone size: -
V gene: TRBV14
CDR3 protein: CASSQDWESSYNEQFF
CDR3 DNA: TGTGCCAGCAGCCAAGACTGGGAAAGCTCCTACAATGAGCAGTTCTTC

J gene: TRBJ1-1
D gene: -
clone size: -
V gene: TRBV5-1
CDR3 protein: CASSSGFFAFF
CDR3 DNA: TGCGCCAGCAGCTCAGGGTTTTTCGCTTTCTTT

J gene: TRBJ2-1
D gene: TRBD2
clone size: -
V gene: TRBV29-1
CDR3 protein: CSVDGTSGSYNEQFF
CDR3 DNA: TGCAGCGTTGACGGGACTAGCGGGAGCTACAATGAGCAGTTCTTC

J gene: TRBJ1-2
D gene: -
clone size: few
V gene: TRBV29-1
CDR3 protein: CSVAGTYGYTF
CDR3 DNA: TGCAGCGTTGCCGGAACCTATGGCTACACCTTC

J gene: TRBJ2-1
D gene: TRBD2
clone size: -
V gene: TRBV4-2
CDR3 protein: CASSPGLAEYNEQFF
CDR3 DNA: TGTGCCAGCAGCCCGGGACTAGCGGAATACAATGAGCAGTTCTTC

J gene: TRBJ2-5
D gene: TRBD2
clone size: -
V gene: TRBV5-5
CDR3 protein: CASSKSGGETQYF
CDR3 DNA: TGTGCCAGCAGCAAATCGGGGGGAGAGACCCAGTACTTC

J gene: TRBJ1-5
D gene: -
clone size: -
V gene: TRBV2
CDR3 protein: CASSESDRTNQPQHF
CDR3 DNA: TGTGCCAGCAGTGAATCCGACAGAACCAATCAGCCCCAGCATTTT

J gene: TRBJ2-7
D gene: TRBD1
clone size: few
V gene: TRBV30
CDR3 protein: CAWSVADRGGEQYF
CDR3 DNA: TGTGCCTGGAGTGTCGCGGACAGGGGTGGGGAGCAGTACTTC

J gene: TRBJ1-1
D gene: TRBD1
clone size: few
V gene: TRBV29-1
CDR3 protein: CSVDRQGENTEAFF
CDR3 DNA: TGCAGCGTTGATCGACAGGGGGAGAACACTGAAGCTTTCTTT

J gene: TRBJ1-5
D gene: TRBD1
clone size: -
V gene: TRBV11-2
CDR3 protein: CASSLGQGGNQPQHF
CDR3 DNA: TGTGCCAGCAGCCTAGGACAGGGTGGGAATCAGCCCCAGCATTTT

J gene: TRBJ2-2
D gene: -
clone size: -
V gene: TRBV11-2
CDR3 protein: CASSFPGELFF
CDR3 DNA: TGTGCCAGCAGCTTTCCCGGGGAGCTGTTTTTT

J gene: TRBJ2-6
D gene: -
clone size: -
V gene: TRBV9
CDR3 protein: CASGPVMGASGANVLTF
CDR3 DNA: TGTGCCAGTGGCCCGGTCATGGGGGCCTCTGGGGCCAACGTCCTGACTTTC

J gene: TRBJ1-2
D gene: -
clone size: -
V gene: TRBV20-1
CDR3 protein: CSAEPAYGYTF
CDR3 DNA: TGCAGTGCGGAGCCCGCCTATGGCTACACCTTC

J gene: TRBJ2-2
D gene: TRBD2
clone size: -
V gene: TRBV2
CDR3 protein: CASFGGRTMGGELFF
CDR3 DNA: TGTGCCAGCTTTGGCGGGAGAACAATGGGCGGGGAGCTGTTTTTT

J gene: TRBJ2-5
D gene: -
clone size: -
V gene: TRBV25-1
CDR3 protein: CASSRETQYF
CDR3 DNA: TGTGCCAGCAGCCGAGAGACCCAGTACTTC

J gene: TRBJ2-3
D gene: -
clone size: -
V gene: TRBV27
CDR3 protein: CASSFYGSPDTQYF
CDR3 DNA: TGTGCCAGCAGTTTTTACGGGAGTCCAGATACGCAGTATTTT

J gene: TRBJ1-4
D gene: -
clone size: few
V gene: TRBV7-9
CDR3 protein: CASSLGLRVANEKLFF
CDR3 DNA: TGTGCCAGCAGCTTAGGTCTCCGGGTGGCTAATGAAAAACTGTTTTTT

J gene: TRBJ1-2
D gene: -
clone size: -
V gene: TRBV7-9
CDR3 protein: CASTKGGVYDYGYTF
CDR3 DNA: TGTGCCAGCACCAAGGGGGGGGTCTACGACTATGGCTACACCTTC

J gene: TRBJ1-1
D gene: -
clone size: -
V gene: TRBV29-1
CDR3 protein: CTPATREAFF
CDR3 DNA: TGCACTCCGGCGACCAGGGAAGCTTTCTTT

J gene: TRBJ1-1
D gene: TRBD1
clone size: few
V gene: TRBV29-1
CDR3 protein: CSAGTESEAFF
CDR3 DNA: TGCAGCGCCGGGACAGAGAGTGAAGCTTTCTTT

J gene: TRBJ2-5
D gene: TRBD1
clone size: -
V gene: TRBV27
CDR3 protein: CASSSWTGGWETQYF
CDR3 DNA: TGTGCCAGCAGTTCCTGGACAGGGGGCTGGGAGACCCAGTACTTC

J gene: TRBJ2-3
D gene: TRBD2
clone size: -
V gene: TRBV27
CDR3 protein: CASRPDFHRLAGDTTDTQYF
CDR3 DNA: TGTGCCAGCAGGCCCGATTTCCATCGACTAGCGGGCGATACCACAGATACGCAGTATTTT

J gene: TRBJ2-7
D gene: -
clone size: -
V gene: TRBV29-1
CDR3 protein: CSGQVSYEQYF
CDR3 DNA: TGCAGCGGACAGGTGTCCTACGAGCAGTACTTC

J gene: TRBJ1-1
D gene: -
clone size: few
V gene: TRBV21-1
CDR3 protein: CASPPDTNTEAFF
CDR3 DNA: TGTGCCAGCCCCCCGGATACGAACACTGAAGCTTTCTTT

J gene: TRBJ1-5
D gene: -
clone size: -
V gene: TRBV25-1
CDR3 protein: CASSEGYGQPQHF
CDR3 DNA: TGTGCCAGCAGTGAAGGGTATGGCCAGCCCCAGCATTTT

J gene: TRBJ2-6
D gene: -
clone size: -
V gene: TRBV9
CDR3 protein: CASKTTTDAGANVLTF
CDR3 DNA: TGTGCCAGCAAAACAACGACAGATGCTGGGGCCAACGTCCTGACTTTC

J gene: TRBJ1-1
D gene: TRBD1
clone size: -
V gene: TRBV29-1
CDR3 protein: CSGGTANTEAFF
CDR3 DNA: TGCAGCGGGGGGACAGCGAACACTGAAGCTTTCTTT

J gene: TRBJ1-2
D gene: TRBD1
clone size: -
V gene: TRBV25-1
CDR3 protein: CASSGRDRNGYTF
CDR3 DNA: TGTGCCAGCAGTGGCCGGGACAGAAATGGCTACACCTTC

J gene: TRBJ2-2
D gene: -
clone size: few
V gene: TRBV5-6
CDR3 protein: CASSGRTGELFF
CDR3 DNA: TGTGCCAGCAGCGGCAGAACCGGGGAGCTGTTTTTT

J gene: TRBJ1-1
D gene: -
clone size: -
V gene: TRBV5-6
CDR3 protein: CASSFAGTEAFF
CDR3 DNA: TGTGCCAGCAGCTTTGCGGGCACTGAAGCTTTCTTT

J gene: TRBJ1-1
D gene: -
clone size: -
V gene: TRBV25-1
CDR3 protein: CASSEYGGSNTEAFF
CDR3 DNA: TGTGCCAGCAGTGAATATGGGGGGTCGAACACTGAAGCTTTCTTT

J gene: TRBJ2-2
D gene: -
clone size: -
V gene: TRBV15
CDR3 protein: CATSRDLKSGELFF
CDR3 DNA: TGTGCCACCAGCAGAGATTTGAAAAGTGGGGAGCTGTTTTTT

J gene: TRBJ2-1
D gene: TRBD2
clone size: -
V gene: TRBV29-1
CDR3 protein: CSVVGREGSYNEQFF
CDR3 DNA: TGCAGCGTTGTGGGGCGGGAGGGCTCCTACAATGAGCAGTTCTTC